This T cell receptor beta chain was identified during a study of T cell responses to AZD1222 COVID-19 vaccine. Study at large: Second doses at about 4 or about 12 weeks were pooled. Overall study results and limits: Epitopes outside B.1.351 and B.1.1.7 mutated regions reportedly drew nearly half of spike TCRs. Across the whole spike, CD4 TCRs peaked at regions 160-218 and 743-854.

The CDR3 length is 15 residues. Per germline, CDR1 MNHNY and CDR2 SVGAGI (reference sequence). The V gene lost 4 bases and the J gene lost 2 bases, with 14 bases spanning the gap. Sequencing was performed with immunoSEQ multiplex PCR; in TCRdb, only in-frame clones are kept and a portion is missing. In the table there are 150,000 to 200,000 clones, less than 95% of which are singletons. To note about this clone: The target antigen is unknown.

The receptor was derived from an adult in good health. The chain couples TRBV6-6 to TRBJ1-1, with D tentatively TRBD1 (5 bases). Sequencing was performed on peripheral blood, taken on day 0 of AZD1222 vaccination. The CDR3 DNA reads TGTGCCAGCAGTTCTATCGACAGTCATAACACTGAAGCTTTCTTT. Protein product: CASSSIDSHNTEAFF.